Shown below are 8 T cell receptor beta chains from a single sample sequenced in a study of blood T cells in healthy people across ages. Primed by a sample-barcoded 5' primer and a J-beta primer mix, a second PCR proceeded for about 6 to 11 cycles. TCRdb reanalysed the 5' RACE reads using MiXCR and keeps one entry per CDR3 protein. The sample holds around 800,000 distinct CDR3 sequences, around 62% seen once. The sample comprised blood. These receptors were taken from a man younger than 45 in good health.

The chain uses TRBV5-6 and TRBJ2-5; TRBD1 might be the D (5 bases). Judging by the DNA end, TRBJ2-1 fits better; the J call may be wrong. Germline V CDR1 and CDR2: SGHDT, YYEEEE. This CDR3 has 14 residues. CDR3 DNA sequence: TGTGCCAGCAGCCGGACAATCGGCCAAGAGACCCAGTTCTTC. This sequence encodes CASSRTIGQETQFF.

The CDR3 DNA is TGCGCCAGCAGCCCCGGGTTGGGAGGGGCCAAAAACATTCAGTACTTC. This translates into CASSPGLGGAKNIQYF. The rearrangement uses TRBV4-1 and TRBJ2-4, with 7 positions matching TRBD2. Germline CDR1 MGHRA, CDR2 YSYEKL. This CDR3 region has 16 residues. V lost 4 bases and J lost 1; bases outside the gene matches: 7.

This clonotype has more than one count but fewer than ten. The genes are TRBV7-9 and TRBJ1-1; D call uncertain. The V end was cut by 5 bases, the J end by 8 bases, with 12 bases between. Germline V CDR1 and CDR2: SEHNR, FQNEAQ (reference sequence). This CDR3 spans 12 amino acids. The CDR3 DNA reads as TGTGCCAGCAGCCGGCACGAGGGAGAAGCTTTCTTT. Amino acid sequence: CASSRHEGEAFF. Full variable domain (rest looked up from reference TRBV7-9 and TRBJ1-1): DTGVSQNPRHKITKRGQNVTFRCDPISEHNRLYWYRQTLGQGPEFLTYFQNEAQLEKSRLLSDRFSAERPKGSFSTLEIQRTEQGDSAMYLCASSRHEGEAFFGQGTRLTVV.

The chain joins TRBV27 to TRBJ2-3, with unresolved D. V lost 7 bases and J 2 bases, leaving 16 bases between the germline ends. The CDR3 contains 15 residues. In germline, CDR1 is MNHEY, CDR2 SMNVEV (reference sequence). CDR3 nucleotides: TGTGCCAGCATACCTCGACCCGTCCCCACAGATACGCAGTATTTT. Translating gives CASIPRPVPTDTQYF.

V is TRBV4-3 and J is TRBJ2-2, with 9 bases matching TRBD2. Germline CDR1 LGHNA, CDR2 YSLEER. There are 15 residues in the CDR3. The J segment lost 8 bases and the V segment lost 1 base, leaving 5 bases of the junction unmatched. CDR3 in amino acids: CASSQGGLASGELFF. CDR3 in DNA: TGCGCCAGCAGCCAAGGCGGACTAGCGTCAGGGGAGCTGTTTTTT.

The V call is TRBV12-3 or TRBV12-4, the J call TRBJ2-7, with 10 positions matching TRBD1. The CDR3 is 15 residues long. V shed 6 bases, J shed 3 bases, and the junction held 8 bases outside the gene matches. In nucleotides, the CDR3 is TGTGCCAGCAGCGACACCGGGACAGGGGACTACGAGCAGTACTTC. Its translation is CASSDTGTGDYEQYF.

This rearrangement joins TRBV9 to TRBJ2-1, with 10 bases aligning to TRBD1. The V gene end was trimmed by 0 bases and the J gene end by 4 bases; junction bases not matched to a gene: 7. Per the germline V gene, CDR1 is SGDLS and CDR2 is YYNGEE. The CDR3 runs 17 residues. In DNA, the CDR3 is TGTGCCAGCAGCGTAGATATTTGGACAGGGGGTTACAATGAGCAGTTCTTC. Translating gives CASSVDIWTGGYNEQFF.

This clonotype was found a few times. The V call is TRBV29-1, the J call TRBJ2-7, with 9 bases aligning to TRBD1. J lost 0 bases, V lost 5 bases, and 2 bases had no gene match. Germline-derived CDR1 and CDR2 are SQVTM and ANQGSEA. The CDR3 is 13 residues long. CDR3 in DNA: TGCAGCGTTACAGGGGGCGGCTCCTACGAGCAGTACTTC. Its protein product is CSVTGGGSYEQYF.